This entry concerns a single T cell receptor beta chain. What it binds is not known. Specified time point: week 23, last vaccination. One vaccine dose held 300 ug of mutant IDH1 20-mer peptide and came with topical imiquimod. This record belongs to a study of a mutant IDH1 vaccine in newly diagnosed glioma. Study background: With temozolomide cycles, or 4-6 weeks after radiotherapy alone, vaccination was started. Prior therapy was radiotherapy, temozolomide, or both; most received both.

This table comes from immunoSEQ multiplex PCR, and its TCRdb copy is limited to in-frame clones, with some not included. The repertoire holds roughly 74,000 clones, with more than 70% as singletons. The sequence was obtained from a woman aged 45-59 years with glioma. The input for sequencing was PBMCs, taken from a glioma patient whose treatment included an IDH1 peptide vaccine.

The CDR3 loop is CASSRIRGQAYEQYF. CDR3 DNA sequence: TGTGCCAGCAGCCGGATCAGGGGACAGGCCTACGAGCAGTACTTC. The chain is built from TRBV7-9 and TRBJ2-7; 8 nucleotides line up with TRBD1. CDR1 and CDR2 (germline): SEHNR, FQNEAQ (reference sequence). The length of the CDR3 is 15 residues. V was clipped by 5 bases and J by 2 bases; unmatched bases: 8.